This T cell receptor beta chain was found in a study of shared clonotypes between healthy human individuals. Assay used: immunoSEQ multiplex PCR; TCRdb lists only in-frame clones, some missing. The table has 950,000 to 1,100,000 clones, about 80% seen once. The germline V gene encodes CDR1 LNHDA and CDR2 SQIVND (reference sequence). CDR3 length: 13 residues. V dropped 5 bases and J dropped 1 base, with 7 bases sitting between them. This chain joins TRBV19 and TRBJ2-3; the D is unclear. Sequenced input: memory CD4+ T cells sorted from blood. Subset denoted: CD45RA-negative fraction. The clonotype comes from a man between 18 and 29 years old in good health. The CDR3 protein is CASSLGRTDTQYF. In nucleotides, the CDR3 is TGTGCCAGTAGTCTAGGGCGCACAGATACGCAGTATTTT.